A selection of T cell receptor beta chains follows, all from one sample in a study of blood T cells in healthy people across ages. TCRdb re-analysed the 5' RACE reads in MiXCR, keeping a single row per CDR3 protein. The repertoire has around 1,500,000 distinct CDR3 sequences, around two fifths of them found once; the top ten carry 7.9%. The sequencing input was blood. Receptors were obtained from a woman aged 18-35 years in good health. Both conserved end residues are part of each CDR3. The D gene is left open where the match is weak. Expanded clones are given a class, and other clones once, few, many or no size at all.

abundance	v_gene	d_gene	j_gene	CDR3nt	CDR3aa
few	TRBV6-1	.	TRBJ2-7	TGTGCCGGACCGTGGACGTATTCCTACGAGCAGTACTTC	CAGPWTYSYEQYF
.	TRBV2	.	TRBJ2-2	TGTGCCAGCAGTGAGGAGAGCTCCGGGGAGCTGTTTTTT	CASSEESSGELFF
.	TRBV7-9	.	TRBJ2-7	TGTGCCAGCAGTTACGGGACACCCACTAGTGAGCAGTACTTC	CASSYGTPTSEQYF
.	TRBV6-5	.	TRBJ2-3	TGTGTCAGCAGTTACTCCCGCCCGGGGAGCACAGATACGCAGTATTTT	CVSSYSRPGSTDTQYF
few	TRBV20-1	.	TRBJ2-1	TGCAGTGCTAGAGAAGCCAATGAGCAGTTCTTC	CSAREANEQFF
.	TRBV4-1	TRBD2	TRBJ2-7	TGCGCCAGCAGCCAACCAAGGGAGGGGGAGCAGTACTTC	CASSQPREGEQYF
.	TRBV20-1	.	TRBJ1-2	TGCAGTGCTAGAGATCGGGGAGGGCCCGACTATGGCTACACCTTC	CSARDRGGPDYGYTF
few	TRBV20-1	.	TRBJ1-2	TGCAGTGCTCTCGGGACGGCTTCTAGGGGCTACACCTTC	CSALGTASRGYTF
few	TRBV2	TRBD1	TRBJ2-1	TGTGCCAGCAGTGCCTGGACAGGGTACGATGAGCAGTTCTTC	CASSAWTGYDEQFF
.	TRBV3-1	TRBD2	TRBJ2-7	TGTGCCAGCAGTCCATCAGGGACGAGCGGGACCTACGAGCAGTACTTC	CASSPSGTSGTYEQYF
.	TRBV7-3	.	TRBJ2-7	TGTGCCAGCAGCTTAGATACGAGCTCCTACAATGAGCAGTACTTC	CASSLDTSSYNEQYF
.	TRBV27	.	TRBJ2-1	TGTGCCAGCAGTTTATCGTACGCCGGGAGCCGCAATGAGCAGTTCTTC	CASSLSYAGSRNEQFF
.	TRBV7-6	TRBD2	TRBJ2-4	TGTGCCAGCAGCTTAGGGCAGGTAGCGGGGGTCTCAAACATTCAGTACTTC	CASSLGQVAGVSNIQYF
few	TRBV27	TRBD2	TRBJ2-3	TGTGCCAGCAGTTTACGCGGGGGGGCCACAGATACGCAGTATTTT	CASSLRGGATDTQYF
few	TRBV20-1	.	TRBJ2-1	TGCAGTGCTAGAGATGTACGGGGGAGTTCCTACAATGAGCAGTTCTTC	CSARDVRGSSYNEQFF
.	TRBV6-2/TRBV6-3	.	TRBJ1-5	TGTGCCAGCAGTCACGGACAGTATCAGCCCCAGCATTTT	CASSHGQYQPQHF
few	TRBV25-1	.	TRBJ2-7	TGTGCCAGCAGGGGACCGGACAGCTACGAGCAGTACTTC	CASRGPDSYEQYF
few	TRBV10-3	.	TRBJ2-7	TGTGCCACCAAGGGTGAACCTTACAATGAGCAGTACTTC	CATKGEPYNEQYF
few	TRBV30	.	TRBJ1-2	TGTGCCTGGAGTGTAGGACTAGTAAACTATGGCTACACCTTC	CAWSVGLVNYGYTF
.	TRBV3-1	.	TRBJ2-1	TGTGCCAGCAGCCAAGAGGTTTGGGAGACCCAGTTCTTC	CASSQEVWETQFF
.	TRBV2	.	TRBJ2-5	TGTGCCAGCAGGGAGTGGGGTGGGACCCAGTACTTC	CASREWGGTQYF
.	TRBV7-6	TRBD2	TRBJ2-5	TGTGCCAGCAGCTTAAGGACTAGCGGGGGGGGCCGAGAGACCCAGTACTTC	CASSLRTSGGGRETQYF
many	TRBV27	TRBD2	TRBJ2-7	TGTGCCAGCAGTCGACTAGCGGGGGCCTACGAGCAGTACTTC	CASSRLAGAYEQYF
.	TRBV27	.	TRBJ2-7	TGTGCCAGCAGTTTATCGCGGGGGACAGGCCATGAAGAGCAGTACTTC	CASSLSRGTGHEEQYF
few	TRBV5-6	.	TRBJ2-7	TGTGCCAGCAGTCTACCTAGTGAGTCCTACGAGCAGTACTTC	CASSLPSESYEQYF
.	TRBV5-1	.	TRBJ1-1	TGCGCCAGCTGGGGGGACACTGAAGCTTTCTTT	CASWGDTEAFF
.	TRBV12-3/TRBV12-4	TRBD2	TRBJ2-1	TGTGCCAGCAGTCGGACTAGCGCGAACTACAATGAGCAGTTCTTC	CASSRTSANYNEQFF
once	TRBV28	.	TRBJ1-1	TGTGCCAGCAGTTTCCCAGACAGGAACACTGAAGCTTTCTTT	CASSFPDRNTEAFF
.	TRBV20-1	.	TRBJ1-5	TGCAGTTCCCCAGGGATCGGTTTCGGCAATCAGCCCCAGCATTTT	CSSPGIGFGNQPQHF